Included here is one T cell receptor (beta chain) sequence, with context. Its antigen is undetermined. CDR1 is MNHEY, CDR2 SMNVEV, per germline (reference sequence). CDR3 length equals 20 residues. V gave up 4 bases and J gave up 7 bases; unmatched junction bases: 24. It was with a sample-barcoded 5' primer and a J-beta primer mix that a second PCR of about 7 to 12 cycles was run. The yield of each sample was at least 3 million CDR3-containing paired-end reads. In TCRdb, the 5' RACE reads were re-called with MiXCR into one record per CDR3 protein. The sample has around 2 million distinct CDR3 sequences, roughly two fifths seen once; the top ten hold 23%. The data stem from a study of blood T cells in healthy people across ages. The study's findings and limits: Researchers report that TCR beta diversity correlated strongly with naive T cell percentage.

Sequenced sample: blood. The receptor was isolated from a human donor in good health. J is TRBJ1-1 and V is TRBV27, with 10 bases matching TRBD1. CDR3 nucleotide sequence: TGTGCCAGCAGTTCCTCTTCCCGCAACGGAATTCCGGGACAGGGGATTGAAGCTTTCTTT. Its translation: CASSSSSRNGIPGQGIEAFF.